The present T cell receptor beta chain was sequenced within a study of OX40 agonist ivuxolimab in advanced cancers. On the study more broadly: Two cutaneous melanoma patients and one hepatocellular carcinoma patient, three in all, had partial responses.

Assay: immunoSEQ multiplex PCR; the TCRdb copy retains only in-frame clones and omits some. The sample has 25,000 to 35,000 clones, approximately 80% seen once. The CDR3 is made up of 14 amino acids. J gave up 8 bases and V 5 bases, and 8 bases lay outside the gene matches. Germline V gene sequence: CDR1 SGHKS, CDR2 YYEKEE (reference sequence). The clonotype originates from an adult with an advanced solid tumor such as melanoma, head and neck, liver or kidney cancer. This chain links TRBV5-5 with TRBJ2-1, with TRBD1 matching over 9 bases. The source was CD4+ or CD8+ T cells sorted from blood, collected in a trial of the OX40 agonist ivuxolimab. CDR3: CASRGRDRVDEQFF. CDR3 nucleotide sequence: TGTGCCAGCAGGGGCCGGGACAGGGTCGATGAGCAGTTCTTC.